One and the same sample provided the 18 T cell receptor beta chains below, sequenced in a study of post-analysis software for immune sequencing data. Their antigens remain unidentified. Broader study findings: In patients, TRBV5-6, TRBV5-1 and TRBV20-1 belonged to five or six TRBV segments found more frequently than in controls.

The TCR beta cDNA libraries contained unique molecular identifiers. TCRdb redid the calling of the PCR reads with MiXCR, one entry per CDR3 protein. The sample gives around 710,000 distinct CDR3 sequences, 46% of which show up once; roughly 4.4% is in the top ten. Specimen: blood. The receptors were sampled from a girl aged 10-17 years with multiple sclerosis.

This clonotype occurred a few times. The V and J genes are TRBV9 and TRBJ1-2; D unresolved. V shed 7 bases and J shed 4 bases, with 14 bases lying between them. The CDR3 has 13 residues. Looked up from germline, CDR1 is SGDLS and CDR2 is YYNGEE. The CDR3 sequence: CASLAPVGYGYTF. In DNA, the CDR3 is TGTGCCAGCTTAGCCCCGGTCGGCTATGGCTACACCTTC.

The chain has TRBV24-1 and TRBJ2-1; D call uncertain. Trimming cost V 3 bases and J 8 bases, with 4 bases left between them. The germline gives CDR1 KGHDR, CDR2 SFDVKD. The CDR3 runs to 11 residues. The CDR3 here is CATSDAHEQFF. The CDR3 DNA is TGTGCCACCAGTGATGCCCATGAGCAGTTCTTC.

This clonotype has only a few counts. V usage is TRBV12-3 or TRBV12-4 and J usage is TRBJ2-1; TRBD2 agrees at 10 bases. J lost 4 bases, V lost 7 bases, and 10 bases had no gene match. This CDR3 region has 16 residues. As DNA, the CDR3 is TGTGCCAGCAAGAACCAGGGACTAGCGCTGTACAATGAGCAGTTCTTC. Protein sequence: CASKNQGLALYNEQFF.

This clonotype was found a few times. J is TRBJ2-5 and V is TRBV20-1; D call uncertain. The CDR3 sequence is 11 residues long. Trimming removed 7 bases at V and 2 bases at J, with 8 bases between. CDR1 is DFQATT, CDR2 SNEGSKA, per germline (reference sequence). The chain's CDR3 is CSVRQQETQYF. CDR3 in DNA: TGCAGTGTACGGCAGCAAGAGACCCAGTACTTC.

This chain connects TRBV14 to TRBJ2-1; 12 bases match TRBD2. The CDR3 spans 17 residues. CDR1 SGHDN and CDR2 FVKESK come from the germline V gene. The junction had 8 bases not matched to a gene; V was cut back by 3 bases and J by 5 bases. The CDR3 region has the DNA TGTGCCAGCAGCCATCGACTAGCGGGAGTGGGGGACAATGAGCAGTTCTTC. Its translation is CASSHRLAGVGDNEQFF.

The CDR3 DNA is TGTGCCAGCAGTTACTCGCCTAGGCAGGGGTGGGAGACCCAGTACTTC. Amino acid sequence: CASSYSPRQGWETQYF. This chain links TRBV6-5 with TRBJ2-5; D perhaps matches TRBD1 (6 bases). CDR3 size: 16 residues. V was shortened by 0 bases and J by 5 bases, with 16 bases between the two germline ends. CDR1 MNHEY and CDR2 SVGAGI come from the germline V gene.

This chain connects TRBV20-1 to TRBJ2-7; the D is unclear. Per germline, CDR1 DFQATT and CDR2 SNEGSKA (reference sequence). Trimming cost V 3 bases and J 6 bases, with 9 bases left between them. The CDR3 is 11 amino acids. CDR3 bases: TGCAGTGCTAGTGTACTTGGCGAGCAGTACTTC. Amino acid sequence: CSASVLGEQYF.

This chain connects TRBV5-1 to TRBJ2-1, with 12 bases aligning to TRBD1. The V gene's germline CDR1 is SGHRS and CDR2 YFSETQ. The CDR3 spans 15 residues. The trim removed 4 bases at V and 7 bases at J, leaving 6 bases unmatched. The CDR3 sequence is CASSPGTGGWNEQFF. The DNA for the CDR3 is TGCGCCAGCAGCCCCGGGACAGGGGGCTGGAATGAGCAGTTCTTC.

This chain's CDR3 is CATSSVNEQFF. CDR3 nucleotide sequence: TGTGCCACCAGCAGTGTCAATGAGCAGTTCTTC. The gene calls are TRBV15 and TRBJ2-1; D not resolved. In germline, CDR1 is LNHNV, CDR2 YYDKDF (reference sequence). Trimming removed 3 bases from V and 6 bases from J, with 3 bases in between. This CDR3 is built from 11 residues.

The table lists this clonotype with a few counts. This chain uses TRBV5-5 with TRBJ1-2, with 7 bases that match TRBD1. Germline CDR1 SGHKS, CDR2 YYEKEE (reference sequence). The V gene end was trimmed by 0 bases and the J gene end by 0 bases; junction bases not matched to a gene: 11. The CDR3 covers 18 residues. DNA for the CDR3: TGTGCCAGCAGCTTGGAGGTGGACAGGCTGTCCCCTAACTATGGCTACACCTTC. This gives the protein CASSLEVDRLSPNYGYTF.

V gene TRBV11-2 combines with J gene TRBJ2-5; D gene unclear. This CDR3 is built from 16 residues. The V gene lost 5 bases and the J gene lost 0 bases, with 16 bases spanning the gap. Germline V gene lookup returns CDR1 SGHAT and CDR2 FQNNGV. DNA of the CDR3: TGTGCCAGCAGCCGGGCCGGTCCCTCGTACCAAGAGACCCAGTACTTC. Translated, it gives CASSRAGPSYQETQYF.

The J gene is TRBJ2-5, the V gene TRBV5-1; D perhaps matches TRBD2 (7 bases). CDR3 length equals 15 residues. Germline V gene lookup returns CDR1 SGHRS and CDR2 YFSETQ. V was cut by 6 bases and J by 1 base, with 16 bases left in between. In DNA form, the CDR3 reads TGCGCCAGCAACGGGGGGCAGGGCGTCCAAGAGACCCAGTACTTC. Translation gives CASNGGQGVQETQYF.

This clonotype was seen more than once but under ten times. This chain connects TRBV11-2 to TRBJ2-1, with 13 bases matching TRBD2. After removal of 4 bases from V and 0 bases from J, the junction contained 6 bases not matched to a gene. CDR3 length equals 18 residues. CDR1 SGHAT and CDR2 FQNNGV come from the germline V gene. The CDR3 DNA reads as TGTGCCAGCAGCTCTGGGGGACTAGCGGGATTCTCCTACAATGAGCAGTTCTTC. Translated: CASSSGGLAGFSYNEQFF. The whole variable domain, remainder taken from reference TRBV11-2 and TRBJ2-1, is EAGVAQSPRYKIIEKRQSVAFWCNPISGHATLYWYQQILGQGPKLLIQFQNNGVVDDSQLPKDRFSAERLKGVDSTLKIQPAKLEDSAVYLCASSSGGLAGFSYNEQFFGPGTRLTVL.

The CDR3 nucleotides are TGCAGTGCAGGCCGAGCCTCAGGGGGAGATGAAAAACTGTTTTTT. It specifies CSAGRASGGDEKLFF. This chain connects TRBV20-1 to TRBJ1-4, with 7 bases lining up with TRBD1. J was trimmed by 6 bases and V by 6 bases; bases with no gene match: 13. The CDR3 length is 15 residues. Germline V CDR1 and CDR2: DFQATT, SNEGSKA (reference sequence).

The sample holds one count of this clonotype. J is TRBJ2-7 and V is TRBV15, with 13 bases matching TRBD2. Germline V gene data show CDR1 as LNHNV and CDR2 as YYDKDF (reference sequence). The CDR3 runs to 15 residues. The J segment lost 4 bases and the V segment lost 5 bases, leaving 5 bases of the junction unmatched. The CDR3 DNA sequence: TGTGCCACCAGCGAAGGACTAGCGGGAGTTTACGAGCAGTACTTC. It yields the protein CATSEGLAGVYEQYF.

The CDR3 sequence: CASSSGRFLGQYF. DNA for the CDR3: TGTGCCAGCAGCTCCGGGCGGTTTTTAGGGCAGTACTTC. V is TRBV5-6 and J is TRBJ2-7; D remains unclear. CDR3 length equals 13 residues. Per germline, CDR1 SGHDT and CDR2 YYEEEE. V lost 3 bases and J 9 bases, leaving 16 bases between the germline ends.

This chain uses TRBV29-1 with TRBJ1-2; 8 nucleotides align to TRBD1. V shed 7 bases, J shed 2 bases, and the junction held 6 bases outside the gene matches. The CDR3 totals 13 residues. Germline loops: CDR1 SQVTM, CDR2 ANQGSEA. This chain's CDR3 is CSAGTGGNYGYTF. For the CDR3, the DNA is TGCAGCGCTGGGACAGGTGGAAACTATGGCTACACCTTC.

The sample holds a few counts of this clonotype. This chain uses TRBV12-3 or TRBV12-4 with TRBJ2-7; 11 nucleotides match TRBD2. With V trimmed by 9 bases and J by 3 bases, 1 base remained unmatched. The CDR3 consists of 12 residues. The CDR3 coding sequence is TGTGCCAGTGGGACTAGCGGCTACGAGCAGTACTTC. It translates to CASGTSGYEQYF.